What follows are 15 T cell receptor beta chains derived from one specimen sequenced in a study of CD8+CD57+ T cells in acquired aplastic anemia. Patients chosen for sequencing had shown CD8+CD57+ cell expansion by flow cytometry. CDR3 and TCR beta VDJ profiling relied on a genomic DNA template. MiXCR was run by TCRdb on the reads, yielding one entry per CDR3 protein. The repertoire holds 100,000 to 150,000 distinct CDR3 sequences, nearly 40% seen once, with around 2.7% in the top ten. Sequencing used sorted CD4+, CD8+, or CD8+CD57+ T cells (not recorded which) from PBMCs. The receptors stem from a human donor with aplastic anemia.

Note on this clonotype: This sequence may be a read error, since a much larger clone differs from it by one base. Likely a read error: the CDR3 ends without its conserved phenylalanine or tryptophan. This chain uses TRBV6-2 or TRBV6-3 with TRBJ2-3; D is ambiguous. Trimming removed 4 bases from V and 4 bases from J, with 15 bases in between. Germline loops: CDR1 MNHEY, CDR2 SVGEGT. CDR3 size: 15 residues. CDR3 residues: CASSFLARAADTQYV. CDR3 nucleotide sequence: TGTGCCAGCAGTTTCCTCGCCCGGGCGGCAGATACGCAGTATGTT.

The CDR3 DNA sequence: TGCAGTGCCGCACAGGGGATGAACACTGAAGCTTTCTTT. This encodes CSAAQGMNTEAFF. This rearrangement joins TRBV20-1 to TRBJ1-1; 7 bases match TRBD1. Losses at the gene ends were 6 bases for V and 0 bases for J; bases not matched to a gene: 4. The CDR3 has 13 amino acids. CDR1 and CDR2 (germline): DFQATT, SNEGSKA (reference sequence).

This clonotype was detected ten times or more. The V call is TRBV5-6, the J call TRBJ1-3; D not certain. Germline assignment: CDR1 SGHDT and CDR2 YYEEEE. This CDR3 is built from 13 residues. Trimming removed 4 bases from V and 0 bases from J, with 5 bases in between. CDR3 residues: CASSHSSGNTIYF. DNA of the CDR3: TGTGCCAGCAGCCATAGCTCTGGAAACACCATATATTTT.

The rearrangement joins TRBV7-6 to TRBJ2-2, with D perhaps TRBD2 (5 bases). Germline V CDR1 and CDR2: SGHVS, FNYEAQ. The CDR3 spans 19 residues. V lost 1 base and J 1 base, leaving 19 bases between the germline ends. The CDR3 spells CASSLGHPRAGGNTGELFF. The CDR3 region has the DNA TGTGCCAGCAGCTTAGGACACCCAAGAGCAGGAGGGAACACCGGGGAGCTGTTTTTT.

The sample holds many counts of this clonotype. CDR3 bases: TGTGCCAGCAGCTTAGCCGTCAGGGGAACGAATAGCAATCAGCCCCAGCATTTT. As protein: CASSLAVRGTNSNQPQHF. The chain employs TRBV7-2 and TRBJ1-5; D is possibly TRBD1 (6 bases). The CDR3 is 18 residues long. Germline values: CDR1 SGHTA, CDR2 FQGNSA. V was clipped by 0 bases and J by 0 bases, with 15 bases between them.

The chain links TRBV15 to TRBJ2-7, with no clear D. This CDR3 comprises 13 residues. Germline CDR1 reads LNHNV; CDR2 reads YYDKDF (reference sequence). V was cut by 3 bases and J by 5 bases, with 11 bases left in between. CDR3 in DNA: TGTGCCACCAGCAGTGGGGTGGGCCACGAGCAGTACGTC. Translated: CATSSGVGHEQYV.

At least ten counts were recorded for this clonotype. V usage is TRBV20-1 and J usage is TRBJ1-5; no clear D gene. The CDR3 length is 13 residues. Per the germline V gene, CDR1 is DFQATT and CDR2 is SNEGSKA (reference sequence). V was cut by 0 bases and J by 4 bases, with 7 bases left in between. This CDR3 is CSARDKGNQPQHF. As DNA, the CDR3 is TGCAGTGCTAGAGACAAGGGAAATCAGCCCCAGCATTTT.

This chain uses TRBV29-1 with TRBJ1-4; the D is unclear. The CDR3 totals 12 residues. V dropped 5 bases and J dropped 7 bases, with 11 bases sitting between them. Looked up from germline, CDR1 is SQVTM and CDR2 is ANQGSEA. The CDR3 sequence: CSVKGGSEKLFF. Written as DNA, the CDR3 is TGCAGCGTTAAGGGCGGGAGTGAAAAACTGTTTTTT. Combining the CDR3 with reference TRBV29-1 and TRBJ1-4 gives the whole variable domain SAVISQKPSRDICQRGTSLTIQCQVDSQVTMMFWYRQQPGQSLTLIATANQGSEATYESGFVIDKFPISRPNLTFSTLTVSNMSPEDSSIYLCSVKGGSEKLFFGSGTQLSVL.

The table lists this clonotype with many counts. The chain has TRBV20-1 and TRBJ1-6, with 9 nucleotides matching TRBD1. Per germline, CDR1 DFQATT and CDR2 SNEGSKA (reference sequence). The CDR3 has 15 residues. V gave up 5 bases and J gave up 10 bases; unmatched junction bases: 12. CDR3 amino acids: CSARPGTGTLSPLHF. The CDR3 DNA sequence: TGCAGTGCTCGCCCCGGGACAGGGACCCTCTCACCCCTCCACTTT.

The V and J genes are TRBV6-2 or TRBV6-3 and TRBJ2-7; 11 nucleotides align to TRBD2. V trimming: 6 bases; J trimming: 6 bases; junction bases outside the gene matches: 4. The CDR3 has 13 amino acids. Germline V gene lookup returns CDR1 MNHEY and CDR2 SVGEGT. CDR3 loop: CASRRLAGSEQYV. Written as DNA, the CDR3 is TGTGCCAGCAGGCGACTAGCGGGGAGCGAGCAGTACGTC.

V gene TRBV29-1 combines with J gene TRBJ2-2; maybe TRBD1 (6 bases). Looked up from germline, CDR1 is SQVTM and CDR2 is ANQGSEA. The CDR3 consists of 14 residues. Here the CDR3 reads CRFTGRANTGELFF. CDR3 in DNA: TGCAGGTTTACAGGGCGCGCGAACACCGGGGAGCTGTTTTTT.

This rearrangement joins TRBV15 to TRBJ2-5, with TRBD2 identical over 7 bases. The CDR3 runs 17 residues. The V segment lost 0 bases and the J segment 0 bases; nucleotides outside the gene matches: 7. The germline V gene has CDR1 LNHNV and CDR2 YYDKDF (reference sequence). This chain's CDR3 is CATSRDGTGTNQETQYF. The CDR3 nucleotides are TGTGCCACCAGCAGAGATGGGACCGGGACTAACCAAGAGACCCAGTACTTC.

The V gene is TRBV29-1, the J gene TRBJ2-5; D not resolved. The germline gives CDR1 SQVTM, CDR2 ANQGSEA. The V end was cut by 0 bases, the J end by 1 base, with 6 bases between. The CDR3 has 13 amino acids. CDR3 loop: CSVEEHGQETQYF. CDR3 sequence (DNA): TGCAGCGTTGAAGAGCACGGCCAAGAGACCCAGTACTTC.

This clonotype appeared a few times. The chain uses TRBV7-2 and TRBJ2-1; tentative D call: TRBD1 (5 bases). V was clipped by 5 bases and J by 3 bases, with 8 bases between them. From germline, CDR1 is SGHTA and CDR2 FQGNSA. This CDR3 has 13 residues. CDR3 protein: CASSQRGYNEQFF. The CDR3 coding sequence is TGTGCCAGCAGCCAAAGGGGCTACAATGAGCAGTTCTTC.

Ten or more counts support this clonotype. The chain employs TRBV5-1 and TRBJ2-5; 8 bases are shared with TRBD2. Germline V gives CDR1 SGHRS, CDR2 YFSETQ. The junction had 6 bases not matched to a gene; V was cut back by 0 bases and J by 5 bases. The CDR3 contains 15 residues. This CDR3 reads CASSLVAGSGETQYF. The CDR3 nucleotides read TGCGCCAGCAGCTTGGTAGCGGGATCGGGCGAGACCCAGTACTTC.